A single sample gave rise to the 29 T cell receptor beta chains below, sequenced in a study of T cell responses to AZD1222 COVID-19 vaccine. Sequenced by immunoSEQ multiplex PCR; TCRdb stores in-frame clones only, minus some. The sample has some 130,000 clones, 80% to 90% seen once. The starting material was peripheral blood, obtained on day 0 of AZD1222 vaccination. These receptor sequences come from an adult in good health.

This chain uses TRBV4-2 with TRBJ1-6; 9 bases are shared with TRBD1. The germline gives CDR1 LGHNA, CDR2 YNFKEQ. The CDR3 spans 16 residues. V gave up 3 bases and J gave up 9 bases; unmatched junction bases: 9. The CDR3 is CASSQNPGTGTSPLHF. Written as DNA, the CDR3 is TGTGCCAGCAGCCAGAATCCCGGGACAGGGACTTCACCCCTCCACTTT.

With regard to this clone: Other nucleotide sequences in the sample specify the same CDR3. The chain couples TRBV5-6 to TRBJ1-3, with D hard to call. The germline gives CDR1 SGHDT, CDR2 YYEEEE. The germline V and J ends were trimmed by 0 bases and 0 bases, with 7 bases remaining between them. The CDR3 length is 15 residues. The CDR3 coding sequence is TGTGCCAGCAGCTTGGGTACGGGCTCTGGAAACACCATATATTTT. As protein: CASSLGTGSGNTIYF. Full variable domain (remainder filled in from reference TRBV5-6 and TRBJ1-3): DAGVTQSPTHLIKTRGQQVTLRCSPKSGHDTVSWYQQALGQGPQFIFQYYEEEERQRGNFPDRFSGHQFPNYSSELNVNALLLGDSALYLCASSLGTGSGNTIYFGEGSWLTVV.

The rearrangement links TRBV6-2 or TRBV6-3 to TRBJ2-2, with unresolved D. The germline V gene encodes CDR1 MNHEY and CDR2 SVGEGT. This CDR3 has 12 amino acids. Trimming pared 6 bases from V and 0 bases from J, leaving 2 bases between. This CDR3 is CASSTNTGELFF. The CDR3 region has the DNA TGTGCCAGCAGCACGAACACCGGGGAGCTGTTTTTT.

The chain couples TRBV6-5 to TRBJ2-2; D is possibly TRBD1 (6 bases). Trimming left V 7 bases short and J 5 bases short, with 11 bases between. The CDR3 runs to 13 residues. Germline CDR1 reads MNHEY; CDR2 reads SVGAGI. CDR3 DNA sequence: TGTGCCAGCAAAAAACAGGGTACCGGGGAGCTGTTTTTT. Its protein product is CASKKQGTGELFF.

V is TRBV6-5 and J is TRBJ1-4; D is unclear. Germline CDR1 MNHEY, CDR2 SVGAGI. V dropped 6 bases and J dropped 6 bases, with 14 bases sitting between them. The CDR3 loop spans 14 amino acids. DNA of the CDR3: TGTGCCAGCAGAGGCTGGGAGACGTATGAAAAACTGTTTTTT. It yields the protein CASRGWETYEKLFF.

The chain joins TRBV16 to TRBJ1-2, with D tentatively TRBD1 (6 bases). The CDR3 loop spans 18 amino acids. V was cut by 0 bases and J by 1 base, with 18 bases left in between. Germline V gene lookup returns CDR1 KGHSY and CDR2 FQNENV. CDR3: CASSQSIRGAQGNYGYTF. The CDR3 bases are TGTGCCAGCAGCCAATCGATCCGGGGGGCCCAGGGTAACTATGGCTACACCTTC.

The V call is TRBV9, the J call TRBJ1-3; D gene unclear. This CDR3 contains 13 residues. Germline V CDR1 and CDR2: SGDLS, YYNGEE. The V end lost 4 bases, the J end lost 4 bases, and 9 bases lay between the germline ends. The CDR3 region is CASSPSAGNTIYF. CDR3 bases: TGTGCCAGCAGCCCCTCGGCGGGAAACACCATATATTTT.

The chain couples TRBV7-9 to TRBJ1-2; D is ambiguous. CDR1 is SEHNR, CDR2 FQNEAQ, per germline (reference sequence). Between the trimmed V and J ends, which lost 5 bases and 6 bases, there was a span of 16 bases. This CDR3 spans 14 amino acids. The CDR3 bases are TGTGCCAGCAGCCCCATGGGTCCGGCGGATGGCTACACCTTC. The encoded protein is CASSPMGPADGYTF.

The chain has TRBV10-3 and TRBJ1-1, with 7 positions matching TRBD1. This CDR3 is built from 14 residues. Germline V gives CDR1 ENHRY, CDR2 SYGVKD. V shed 7 bases and J 1 base; nucleotides not matched to a gene: 6. The CDR3 sequence is CAITRQGGNTEAFF. CDR3 coding DNA: TGTGCCATCACCCGACAGGGTGGGAACACTGAAGCTTTCTTT.

This chain uses TRBV19 with TRBJ1-2; the match to TRBD1 covers 9 bases. The trim removed 7 bases at V and 4 bases at J, leaving 16 bases unmatched. Germline CDR1 reads LNHDA; CDR2 reads SQIVND (reference sequence). The CDR3 covers 17 residues. Here the CDR3 DNA reads TGTGCCAGTATACGAACCGAACGGACAGGGGCCGCCTATGGCTACACCTTC. As protein: CASIRTERTGAAYGYTF.

V and J are TRBV6-5 and TRBJ1-4; the D gene is possibly TRBD1 (5 bases). The CDR3 spans 13 residues. Trimming stripped 7 bases from V and 8 bases from J, with 14 bases between. The germline V gene encodes CDR1 MNHEY and CDR2 SVGAGI. The CDR3 sequence: CASNLEGAEKLFF. The DNA of the CDR3 is TGTGCCAGCAATTTGGAAGGGGCCGAAAAACTGTTTTTT.

CDR3 in amino acids: CASSFTSRIRSGNTIYF. CDR3 nucleotides: TGTGCCAGCAGCTTTACAAGTAGGATCCGCTCTGGAAACACCATATATTTT. This chain connects TRBV5-6 to TRBJ1-3, with D unresolved. V shed 2 bases and J shed 0 bases, with 15 bases lying between them. Germline assignment: CDR1 SGHDT and CDR2 YYEEEE. The CDR3 runs to 17 residues.

The chain links TRBV18 to TRBJ1-1; D is perhaps TRBD1 (6 bases). V gave up 5 bases and J gave up 4 bases, with 11 bases separating them. This CDR3 comprises 13 residues. CDR1 and CDR2 from the germline V gene are KGHSH and LQKENI. The DNA for the CDR3 is TGTGCCAGCTCAGAGCGGACAGTCACTGAAGCTTTCTTT. Protein: CASSERTVTEAFF.

The chain combines TRBV29-1 with TRBJ2-1; 7 nucleotides match TRBD2. The CDR3 is 19 amino acids. V shed 0 bases, J shed 5 bases, and the junction held 19 bases outside the gene matches. From germline, CDR1 is SQVTM and CDR2 ANQGSEA. The CDR3 region is CSVEDLRDYRLPWNNEQFF. CDR3 bases: TGCAGCGTTGAAGATTTGAGGGACTATCGTCTTCCCTGGAACAATGAGCAGTTCTTC.

The rearrangement links TRBV6-5 to TRBJ1-2; 8 bases match TRBD1. The CDR3 runs to 13 residues. Germline V lookup: CDR1 MNHEY, CDR2 SVGAGI. After removal of 7 bases from V and 4 bases from J, the junction contained 5 bases not matched to a gene. This chain's CDR3 is CASTEDRAYGYTF. DNA for the CDR3: TGTGCCAGCACCGAGGACAGGGCCTATGGCTACACCTTC.

The rearrangement joins TRBV28 to TRBJ1-1, with D tentatively TRBD1 (5 bases). Germline CDR1 and CDR2: MDHEN and SYDVKM. The V end lost 5 bases, the J end lost 1 base, and 20 bases lay between the germline ends. CDR3 length: 17 residues. The CDR3 DNA reads TGTGCCAGCAGTCTAGCCGGGGGTTGGCTTACGAACACTGAAGCTTTCTTT. It encodes CASSLAGGWLTNTEAFF.

The CDR3 region is CASSVGGFRETQYF. CDR3 coding DNA: TGTGCCAGCAGCGTAGGGGGTTTTCGAGAGACCCAGTACTTC. The chain couples TRBV11-2 to TRBJ2-5, with D perhaps TRBD1 (6 bases). Trimming took 5 bases from V and 4 from J, leaving 14 bases between them. Germline assignment: CDR1 SGHAT and CDR2 FQNNGV. This CDR3 region has 14 residues.

CDR3 DNA sequence: TGTGCCAGCAGTGAAGGGACAGCTAATCAGCCCCAGCATTTT. Encoded protein: CASSEGTANQPQHF. V and J are TRBV2 and TRBJ1-5, with a possible D match to TRBD1 (6 bases). The ends were cut back, 1 base at V and 4 bases at J, with 8 bases in the middle. The CDR3 contains 14 residues. Germline CDR1 is SNHLY and CDR2 is FYNNEI.

CDR3 sequence (DNA): TGTGCCAGCAGCCCACCCGTGGCAGCTCCATTCTACACCTTC. This sequence encodes CASSPPVAAPFYTF. The chain employs TRBV6-2 or TRBV6-3 and TRBJ1-2; D ambiguous. Between the trimmed V and J ends, which lost 6 bases and 10 bases, there was a span of 21 bases. Germline loops: CDR1 MNHEY, CDR2 SVGEGT. The CDR3 extends over 14 amino acids.

Only one count was recorded for this clone. This sequence joins TRBV5-1 and TRBJ1-1, with D perhaps matching TRBD1 (6 bases). V was shortened by 2 bases and J by 8 bases, with 13 bases between the two germline ends. The CDR3 contains 13 residues. Germline V gene lookup returns CDR1 SGHRS and CDR2 YFSETQ. For the CDR3, the DNA is TGCGCCAGCAGCTTCCGGGACACCGGAGAAGCTTTCTTT. It specifies CASSFRDTGEAFF.

This sequence joins TRBV6-5 and TRBJ1-1, with a tentative D call TRBD1 (6 bases). The CDR3 runs to 13 residues. Germline V CDR1 and CDR2: MNHEY, SVGAGI. The ends were cut back, 6 bases at V and 4 bases at J, with 12 bases in the middle. DNA for the CDR3: TGTGCCAGCAGCCCCTTAGGGGGCACTGAAGCTTTCTTT. This gives the protein CASSPLGGTEAFF.

The genes are TRBV6-1 and TRBJ2-6; D unclear. This CDR3 has 15 amino acids. Trimming took off 2 bases at V and 2 bases at J, with 7 bases between the two ends. Germline CDR1 reads MNHNS; CDR2 reads SASEGT. The CDR3 coding sequence is TGTGCCAGCAGTGAAAAGACCACTGGGGCCAACGTCCTGACTTTC. Translation gives CASSEKTTGANVLTF.

This chain links TRBV3-1 (or the pseudogene TRBV3-2) with TRBJ1-1; no clear D gene. CDR1 and CDR2 (germline): LGHDT, YNNKEL (reference sequence). The length of the CDR3 is 14 residues. The V end lost 4 bases, the J end lost 4 bases, and 13 bases lay between the germline ends. The CDR3 reads CASSPKMGSTEAFF. CDR3 sequence (DNA): TGTGCCAGCAGCCCCAAAATGGGGAGCACTGAAGCTTTCTTT.

The table lists this clone with a few counts. The rearrangement joins TRBV18 to TRBJ2-7; D possibly corresponds to TRBD2 (5 bases). This CDR3 has 14 residues. Germline CDR1 and CDR2: KGHSH and LQKENI. The germline V and J ends were trimmed by 3 bases and 3 bases, with 12 bases remaining between them. In DNA form, the CDR3 reads TGTGCCAGCTCACCGGATCGGGGTTTCTACGAGCAGTACTTC. Encoded protein: CASSPDRGFYEQYF.

DNA of the CDR3: TGTGCCAGCAGCTTAGGATACAGTCAAGAGACCCAGTACTTC. Translation: CASSLGYSQETQYF. The J gene is TRBJ2-5, the V gene TRBV7-9; D not resolved. CDR1 and CDR2 (germline): SEHNR, FQNEAQ (reference sequence). With 1 base removed from V and 2 bases from J, the gap between germline ends came to 8 bases. The CDR3 is 14 amino acids.

This clone came up a few times. This chain links TRBV28 with TRBJ1-2, with D perhaps matching TRBD1 (6 bases). The length of the CDR3 is 16 residues. Trimming shortened V by 5 bases and J by 7 bases, and 23 bases separated the two germline ends. Germline V gene data show CDR1 as MDHEN and CDR2 as SYDVKM. The DNA of the CDR3 is TGTGCCAGCAGTCCCGCCCCGGGGGGCGGAAAAGGTGGCTACACCTTC. Translated, it gives CASSPAPGGGKGGYTF.

V is TRBV3-1 (or the pseudogene TRBV3-2) and J is TRBJ2-7; unclear D gene. This CDR3 spans 14 amino acids. Deletions cut 1 base from V and 0 bases from J, with 7 bases between. Germline values: CDR1 LGHDT, CDR2 YNNKEL (reference sequence). The chain's CDR3 is CASSQATFSYEQYF. CDR3 in DNA: TGTGCCAGCAGCCAAGCTACGTTCTCCTACGAGCAGTACTTC.

This clone has just one count. This chain uses TRBV3-1 (or the pseudogene TRBV3-2) with TRBJ2-1, with 13 bases matching TRBD2. The V segment lost 8 bases and the J segment 5 bases; nucleotides outside the gene matches: 3. Germline values: CDR1 LGHDT, CDR2 YNNKEL (reference sequence). The CDR3 consists of 14 residues. The CDR3: CASRLAGGHNEQFF. In nucleotides, the CDR3 is TGTGCCAGCCGACTAGCGGGGGGACACAATGAGCAGTTCTTC.

The chain carries TRBV3-1 (or the pseudogene TRBV3-2) and TRBJ1-5; no clear D. Trimming stripped 1 base from V and 3 bases from J, with 7 bases between. The germline CDR1 and CDR2 sequences are LGHDT and YNNKEL (reference sequence). The CDR3 spans 14 residues. The DNA of the CDR3 is TGTGCCAGCAGCCAAGGCTCTCCCAATCAGCCCCAGCATTTT. Its translation: CASSQGSPNQPQHF.